The clone carrying this TCR beta chain was observed many times. Its antigen remains unidentified. This sample stems from a study of T cells in Graves' hyperthyroidism and ophthalmopathy. Amplification yielded TCR beta CDR3 regions, with RNA transcripts as the source. The HTBI primer set served for first-round RT-PCR of the TCR CDR3. TCRdb fed the multiplex PCR reads into MiXCR, producing one record per CDR3 protein. The profile shows around 420,000 distinct CDR3 sequences, approximately 15% of them singletons. Graves' hyperthyroidism was deemed stable absent ophthalmopathy progression within 18 months. Uncontrolled infection, other autoimmune disease, pregnancy or lactation excluded patients. Cells are PBMCs isolated from over 7.5 ml of fresh blood. Study-level findings and limits: Separating ophthalmopathy from stable hyperthyroidism was achieved by a 13 V-J model.

Per germline, CDR1 LGHDT and CDR2 YNNKEL (reference sequence). Trimming left V 3 bases short and J 5 bases short, with 16 bases between. This CDR3 has 15 residues. Sequencing was done on a sample of blood. This receptor was identified in a woman under 30 with Graves' hyperthyroidism. The chain has TRBV3-1 and TRBJ1-1; possibly TRBD1 for D (6 bases). The CDR3 sequence: CASSHTGKGLTEAFF. The CDR3 DNA reads TGTGCCAGCAGCCACACAGGGAAGGGTTTGACTGAAGCTTTCTTT.